This T cell receptor (beta chain) was sequenced for a study of cytomegalovirus exposure and HLA in healthy donors. About the study: Earlier results showed 120 million or so unique TCR beta sequences derived from roughly 180 million T cells. Overall study findings and caveats: Common viral pathogens seemed to be connected with several of the most significant clusters, according to a later analysis. Earlier results showed most TCR beta V segments being productive about 87% or about 30% of the time. Analysis performed later showed TCR beta chains linked to HLA being more clonally expanded than equally common others.

It was with 60 Vbeta and 13 Jbeta primers that the PCR ran. Using immunoSEQ multiplex PCR, the repertoire was profiled, and TCRdb retains in-frame clones only, with some absent. The profile covers 150,000 to 200,000 clones, with 84% appearing a single time and under 2% taken by the ten largest. This clone appeared once. Its antigen is undetermined. This CDR3 spans 16 amino acids. Trimming took 2 bases from V and 2 from J, leaving 13 bases between them. This clonotype was obtained from a man between 18 and 35 years old in good health and CMV-seronegative. The chain employs TRBV23-1 and TRBJ1-5; tentative D call: TRBD1 (5 bases). TRBV23-1 falls under the ORF class, with uncertain function. The material sequenced was PBMCs. CDR3: CASSQRSGHRNQPQHF. CDR3 in DNA: TGCGCCAGCAGTCAAAGGTCAGGGCATCGCAATCAGCCCCAGCATTTT.